A selection of T cell receptor beta chains follows, all from one sample in a study of regulatory T cells in long-lasting Graves disease. TCRdb ran MiXCR on the multiplex PCR reads and lists one entry per CDR3 protein. The repertoire holds about 470,000 distinct CDR3 sequences, less than 25% seen once, with 6.5% to 8% in the top ten. The sequencing here drew on peripheral blood mononuclear cells (PBMCs), taken when the disease was refractory, from a patient treated with antithyroid drugs. The receptor source for this set is a female donor with Graves disease. Each CDR3 is given with its conserved first and last residue. The D gene is left open where the match is weak. Size values are once, few and many counts, or a class for expanded clones, and some rows have none.

>TRBJ1-2|.|TRBV28|many
TGTGCCAGCAGTTTATTCTCGACTAACTATGGCTACACCTTC
CASSLFSTNYGYTF
>TRBJ2-7|.|TRBV28|once
TGTGCCAGCAGGCTAGGGCCCGGAGTGGAGCAGTACTTC
CASRLGPGVEQYF
>TRBJ2-7|.|TRBV5-1|few
TGCGCCAGCAGCACACTACAGGCAATCTCGACCTACGAGCAGTACTTC
CASSTLQAISTYEQYF
>TRBJ1-5|.|TRBV27|few
TGTGCCAGCAGTTTGGTGCAGGGCGGACAGCCCCAGCATTTT
CASSLVQGGQPQHF
>TRBJ2-7|.|TRBV5-1|.
TGCGCCAGCAGCCCCACGGGGGCCGCGGGGTCCTACGAGCAGTACTTC
CASSPTGAAGSYEQYF
>TRBJ1-1|.|TRBV7-6|many
TGTGCCAGCAGCGAAGACTCCGGGAACACTGAAGCTTTCTTT
CASSEDSGNTEAFF
>TRBJ1-6|TRBD1|TRBV28|few
TGTGCCAGCAGCCTGACAGGGTATAATTCACCCCTCCACTTT
CASSLTGYNSPLHF
>TRBJ2-5|.|TRBV27|.
TGTGCCAGCAGTTCCTCCCTACACCAAGAGACCCAGTACTTC
CASSSSLHQETQYF
>TRBJ2-7|.|TRBV28|.
TGTGCCAGCAGCCTCGCCCCCGGGCCTCAGTACTTC
CASSLAPGPQYF
>TRBJ1-2|.|TRBV2|many
TGTGCCAGCAGAGTACCCCGGATTTCGTTTGGCTACACCTTC
CASRVPRISFGYTF
>TRBJ2-5|.|TRBV2|many
TGTGCCAGCAGTGAAGAGGAGACCCAGTACTTC
CASSEEETQYF
>TRBJ2-7|.|TRBV6-1|.
TGTGCCAGCACCCAGAGGGGGATTAAGGGCGAGCAGTACTTC
CASTQRGIKGEQYF
>TRBJ2-7|.|TRBV6-2/TRBV6-3|many
TGTGCCAGCAGTTACTCAGGGACATTCTCCTACGAGCAGTACTTC
CASSYSGTFSYEQYF
>TRBJ2-7|.|TRBV27|many
TGTGCCAGCAGCCCCGAGAATGACATCGCCTACGAGCAGTACTTC
CASSPENDIAYEQYF